This T cell receptor (beta chain) was obtained from a study of T cells in Graves' hyperthyroidism and ophthalmopathy. There are 14 residues in the CDR3. With 4 bases removed from V and 1 base from J, the gap between germline ends came to 10 bases. CDR1 and CDR2 from the germline V gene are ENHRY and SYGVKD. The TCR beta CDR3 regions underwent amplification using RNA transcripts as the source. The HTBI set primed first-round TCR CDR3 RT-PCR. One entry per CDR3 protein results from TCRdb running MiXCR on the multiplex PCR reads. The sample lists around 520,000 distinct CDR3 sequences, approximately 24% occurring once. This clonotype has at least ten counts. Diagnoses used clinical symptoms, serum thyroxine and TRAb, thyroid ultrasound and orbital computed tomography.

The clonotype originates from a woman aged 30 to 39 with Graves' ophthalmopathy. V gene TRBV10-3 combines with J gene TRBJ1-2; D not resolved. Source material: blood. The chain's CDR3 is CAISVSDGNYGYTF. In nucleotides, the CDR3 is TGTGCCATCAGTGTTAGCGACGGTAACTATGGCTACACCTTC.